Shown below are 14 T cell receptor beta chains from a single sample sequenced in a study of T cells after yellow fever vaccination. TCRdb re-analysed the 5' RACE reads in MiXCR, keeping a single row per CDR3 protein. The table lists about 260,000 distinct CDR3 sequences, roughly 5% of them singletons. Specimen: CD4+ T cells sorted from PBMCs, collected on the day of the yellow fever booster vaccination. The receptors shown here come from a man aged 18 to 30 who received the YFV17D yellow fever vaccine.

This clonotype occurred many times. The V gene is TRBV5-1, the J gene TRBJ1-1; D unresolved. Trimming took 4 bases from V and 1 from J, leaving 14 bases between them. There are 15 residues in the CDR3. Germline loops: CDR1 SGHRS, CDR2 YFSETQ. The CDR3 bases are TGCGCCAGCAGCACCACCCCCCAGGAGAACACTGAAGCTTTCTTT. It translates to CASSTTPQENTEAFF.

This clonotype has ten or more counts. V is TRBV7-2 and J is TRBJ1-1; 8 bases match TRBD1. The CDR3 runs to 14 residues. V was clipped by 5 bases and J by 4 bases; unmatched bases: 6. Germline V gives CDR1 SGHTA, CDR2 FQGNSA. CDR3 nucleotides: TGTGCCAGCAGCCCCCAGGGGGCGCGCACTGAAGCTTTCTTT. It codes for CASSPQGARTEAFF.

The table lists this clonotype with many counts. The chain joins TRBV7-2 to TRBJ2-7; no clear D gene. Germline assignment: CDR1 SGHTA and CDR2 FQGNSA. This CDR3 has 13 amino acids. The V gene lost 6 bases and the J gene lost 3 bases, with 12 bases spanning the gap. The CDR3 DNA is TGTGCCAGCAGTCCGGACGGCTACTACGAGCAGTACTTC. Its translation: CASSPDGYYEQYF.

The table lists this clonotype with many counts. The chain recombines TRBV7-8 with TRBJ2-3; the D is unclear. The CDR3 has 11 amino acids. V shed 2 bases and J shed 7 bases, with 4 bases lying between them. Germline assignment: CDR1 SGHVS and CDR2 FQNEAQ. DNA of the CDR3: TGTGCCAGCAGCTTATTGAATACGCAGTATTTT. This encodes CASSLLNTQYF.

This clonotype was counted a few times. J is TRBJ2-7 and V is TRBV4-1; the match to TRBD1 covers 10 bases. Germline V lookup: CDR1 MGHRA, CDR2 YSYEKL. Trimming at V came to 0 bases and at J to 8 bases, leaving 19 bases not matched to a gene. CDR3 size: 19 residues. The CDR3 DNA sequence: TGCGCCAGCAGCCAAGAGAGTGACAGGGGGCTTCCCCTATTTTCTAAGCAGTACTTC. Its translation is CASSQESDRGLPLFSKQYF.

Only a few counts were recorded for this clonotype. The chain links TRBV5-1 to TRBJ2-3, with TRBD2 identical over 13 bases. V lost 4 bases to trimming and J lost 5 bases; unmatched junction nucleotides: 16. This CDR3 spans 19 amino acids. Germline V gene sequence: CDR1 SGHRS, CDR2 YFSETQ. CDR3 region: CASSTWTSGGLGAKDTQYF. The CDR3 DNA reads as TGCGCCAGCAGCACCTGGACTAGCGGGGGTCTCGGGGCGAAAGATACGCAGTATTTT. The full variable domain, rest sourced from reference TRBV5-1 and TRBJ2-3, is KAGVTQTPRYLIKTRGQQVTLSCSPISGHRSVSWYQQTPGQGLQFLFEYFSETQRNKGNFPGRFSGRQFSNSRSEMNVSTLELGDSALYLCASSTWTSGGLGAKDTQYFGPGTRLTVL.

The genes are TRBV7-8 and TRBJ2-7; TRBD1 agrees at 7 bases. The CDR3 extends over 15 amino acids. CDR1 SGHVS and CDR2 FQNEAQ come from the germline V gene. V shed 1 base and J 3 bases; nucleotides not matched to a gene: 6. DNA of the CDR3: TGTGCCAGCAGCTTAGTCCCGGGACAGAGCTACGAGCAGTACTTC. This sequence encodes CASSLVPGQSYEQYF.

The rearrangement uses TRBV15 and TRBJ1-3; no reliable D call. Germline V gives CDR1 LNHNV, CDR2 YYDKDF (reference sequence). Deletions cut 5 bases from V and 4 bases from J, with 15 bases between. This CDR3 spans 15 amino acids. This chain's CDR3 is CATSSAGRNGNTIYF. The CDR3 DNA sequence: TGTGCCACCAGCTCCGCGGGCAGGAACGGAAACACCATATATTTT.

The table lists this clonotype with many counts. The chain links TRBV29-1 to TRBJ2-5; D is unresolved. There are 12 residues in the CDR3. CDR1 and CDR2 from the germline V gene are SQVTM and ANQGSEA. V lost 7 bases and J lost 7, with 16 bases in between. The CDR3 is CSAAAYIGTQYF. The CDR3 DNA follows: TGCAGCGCCGCGGCCTATATCGGGACCCAGTACTTC.

The chain combines TRBV9 with TRBJ2-7; D is undetermined. The CDR3 is made up of 15 amino acids. Deletions cut 3 bases from V and 0 bases from J, with 13 bases between. Germline CDR1 reads SGDLS; CDR2 reads YYNGEE. The chain's CDR3 is CASSAAPQSSYEQYF. In DNA form, the CDR3 reads TGTGCCAGCAGCGCGGCCCCCCAGAGCTCCTACGAGCAGTACTTC.

This chain joins TRBV12-3 or TRBV12-4 and TRBJ1-4, with D perhaps TRBD1 (5 bases). The CDR3 extends over 15 amino acids. V dropped 4 bases and J dropped 7 bases, with 16 bases sitting between them. CDR3 residues: CASSSRQGLGEKLFF. As DNA, the CDR3 is TGTGCCAGCAGTTCCCGGCAGGGTCTAGGTGAAAAACTGTTTTTT.

By share of the sample, this clonotype is medium-sized. This sequence joins TRBV7-9 and TRBJ2-3; TRBD1 is a possible D gene (6 bases). This CDR3 spans 14 amino acids. The germline V and J ends were trimmed by 3 bases and 2 bases, with 9 bases remaining between them. Germline V gene lookup returns CDR1 SEHNR and CDR2 FQNEAQ (reference sequence). The CDR3 DNA reads TGTGCCAGCAGCTTTTCAGGGGACACAGATACGCAGTATTTT. It is translated as CASSFSGDTDTQYF.

The chain joins TRBV5-1 to TRBJ2-5, with 9 bases fitting TRBD1. CDR3 length equals 15 residues. V lost 2 bases and J lost 5; bases outside the gene matches: 7. Germline loops: CDR1 SGHRS, CDR2 YFSETQ. The CDR3 coding sequence is TGCGCCAGCAGCTTTTTACAGGGGGCGCGGGAGACCCAGTACTTC. Residues: CASSFLQGARETQYF.

The J gene is TRBJ1-3, the V gene TRBV5-1; a weak D match, TRBD1 (5 bases). Looked up from germline, CDR1 is SGHRS and CDR2 is YFSETQ. V gave up 0 bases and J gave up 4 bases, with 11 bases separating them. The CDR3 loop spans 15 amino acids. The CDR3 DNA reads as TGCGCCAGCAGCTTGGGAGCCGGACACGGAAACACCATATATTTT. Amino acids: CASSLGAGHGNTIYF.